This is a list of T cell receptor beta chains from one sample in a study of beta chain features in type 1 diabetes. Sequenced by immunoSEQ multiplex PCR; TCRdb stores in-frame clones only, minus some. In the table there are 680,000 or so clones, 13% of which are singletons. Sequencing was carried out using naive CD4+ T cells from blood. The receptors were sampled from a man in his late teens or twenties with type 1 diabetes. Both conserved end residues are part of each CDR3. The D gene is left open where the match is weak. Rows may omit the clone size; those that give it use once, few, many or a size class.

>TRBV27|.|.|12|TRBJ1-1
CASSPPRGEAFF
TGTGCCAGCAGTCCCCCCCGGGGGGAAGCTTTCTTT
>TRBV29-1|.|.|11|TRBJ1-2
CSADRGYGYTF
TGCAGCGCTGACAGAGGCTATGGCTACACCTTC
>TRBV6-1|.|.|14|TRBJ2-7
CASHSLGGTYEQYF
TGTGCCAGCCATTCACTGGGGGGTACCTACGAGCAGTACTTC
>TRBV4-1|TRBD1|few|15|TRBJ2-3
CASSSAGQGADTQYF
TGCGCCAGCAGCTCCGCAGGACAGGGGGCAGATACGCAGTATTTT
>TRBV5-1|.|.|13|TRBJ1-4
CASSSSANEKLFF
TGCGCCAGCAGCTCCTCGGCTAATGAAAAACTGTTTTTT
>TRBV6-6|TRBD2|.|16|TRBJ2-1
CASSYRGGDSYNEQFF
TGTGCCAGCAGTTACCGGGGGGGAGACTCCTACAATGAGCAGTTCTTC
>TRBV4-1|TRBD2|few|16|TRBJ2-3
CASSHQTSGSTDTQYF
TGCGCCAGCAGCCACCAGACTAGCGGGAGCACAGATACGCAGTATTTT
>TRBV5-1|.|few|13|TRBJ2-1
CASSLADYNEQFF
TGCGCCAGCAGCTTGGCAGACTACAATGAGCAGTTCTTC
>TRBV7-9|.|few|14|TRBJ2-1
CATKRGATYNEQFF
TGTGCCACGAAACGGGGGGCGACCTACAATGAGCAGTTCTTC
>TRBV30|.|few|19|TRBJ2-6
CAWSVQPGASLSGANVLTF
TGTGCCTGGAGTGTACAGCCAGGCGCCAGCCTCTCTGGGGCCAACGTCCTGACTTTC
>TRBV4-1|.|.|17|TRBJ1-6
CASSQVGKGPDNSPLHF
TGCGCCAGCAGCCAAGTGGGGAAGGGTCCGGATAATTCACCCCTCCACTTT
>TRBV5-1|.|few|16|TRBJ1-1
CASSYLTAPVGTEAFF
TGCGCCAGCAGCTACCTCACAGCCCCCGTGGGCACTGAAGCTTTCTTT
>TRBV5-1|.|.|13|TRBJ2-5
CASSFPSQETQYF
TGCGCCAGCAGCTTTCCTAGCCAAGAGACCCAGTACTTC
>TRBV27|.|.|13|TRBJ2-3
CASEGQGTDTQYF
TGTGCCAGCGAGGGGCAGGGGACAGATACGCAGTATTTT
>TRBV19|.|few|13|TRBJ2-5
CASSINMQETQYF
TGTGCCAGTAGTATAAACATGCAAGAGACCCAGTACTTC
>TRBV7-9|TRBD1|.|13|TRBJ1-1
CASSVMGQAQAFF
TGTGCCAGCAGCGTGATGGGACAGGCCCAAGCTTTCTTT
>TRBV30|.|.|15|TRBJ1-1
CAWSRGGLENTEAFF
TGTGCCTGGAGTCGAGGGGGGTTGGAGAACACTGAAGCTTTCTTT
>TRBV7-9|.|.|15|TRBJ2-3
CASSLLGRGPDTQYF
TGTGCCAGCAGCTTATTGGGCAGAGGGCCAGATACGCAGTATTTT
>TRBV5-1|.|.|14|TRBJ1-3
CASSPGTSGNTIYF
TGCGCCAGCAGCCCCGGGACATCCGGAAACACCATATATTTT
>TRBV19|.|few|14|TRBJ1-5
CASSILENNQPQHF
TGTGCCAGTAGTATTTTAGAGAACAATCAGCCCCAGCATTTT
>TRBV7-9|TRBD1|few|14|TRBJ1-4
CASRAGQDNEKLFF
TGTGCCAGCAGGGCCGGACAGGATAATGAAAAACTGTTTTTT
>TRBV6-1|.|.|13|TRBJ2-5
CASSATMSKTQYF
TGTGCCAGCAGTGCGACTATGAGTAAGACCCAGTACTTC
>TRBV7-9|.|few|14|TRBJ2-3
CASSRTSSTDTQYF
TGTGCCAGCAGCCGAACTTCTAGCACAGATACGCAGTATTTT
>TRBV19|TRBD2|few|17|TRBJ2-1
CATSGLAGGLQPNEQFF
TGTGCCACCTCGGGACTAGCGGGGGGCCTACAACCCAATGAGCAGTTCTTC
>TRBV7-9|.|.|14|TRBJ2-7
CASSLGQGIDEQYF
TGTGCCAGCAGCTTAGGTCAGGGGATCGACGAGCAGTACTTC
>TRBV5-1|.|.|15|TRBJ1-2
CASSLSAAVSDGYTF
TGCGCCAGCAGCTTGTCTGCGGCGGTGAGCGATGGCTACACCTTC
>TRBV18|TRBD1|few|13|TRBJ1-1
CASTTGAYTEAFF
TGTGCCAGTACGACAGGGGCATACACTGAAGCTTTCTTT
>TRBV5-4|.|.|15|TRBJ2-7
CASSLLGTLGSEQYF
TGTGCCAGCAGCCTGCTCGGGACATTGGGCTCCGAGCAGTACTTC
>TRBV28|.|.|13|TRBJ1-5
CASSRQSNQPQHF
TGTGCCAGCAGTAGACAGAGCAATCAGCCCCAGCATTTT
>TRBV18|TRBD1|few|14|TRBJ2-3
CASTPGQATDTQYF
TGTGCCAGCACGCCGGGACAGGCCACAGATACGCAGTATTTT
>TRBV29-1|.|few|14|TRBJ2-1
CSVRISGSQGEQFF
TGCAGCGTTCGAATTTCGGGGAGTCAGGGTGAGCAGTTCTTC
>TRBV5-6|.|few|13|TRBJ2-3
CASSLLPTDTQYF
TGTGCCAGCAGCTTGCTCCCGACAGATACGCAGTATTTT
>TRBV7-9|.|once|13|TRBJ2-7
CASSSQGPYEQYF
TGTGCCAGCAGCTCGCAGGGACCCTACGAGCAGTACTTC
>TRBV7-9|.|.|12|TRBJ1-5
CASSSVGQPQHF
TGTGCCAGCAGCTCAGTGGGTCAGCCCCAGCATTTT
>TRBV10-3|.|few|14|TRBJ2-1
CAISVSTEGNEQFF
TGTGCCATCAGTGTATCGACAGAGGGCAATGAGCAGTTCTTC
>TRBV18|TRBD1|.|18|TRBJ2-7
CASSRRNPTGQRTYEQYF
TGTGCCAGCTCCAGGCGAAATCCGACGGGACAGCGGACCTACGAGCAGTACTTC
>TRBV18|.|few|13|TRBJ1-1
CASSPAQDTEAFF
TGTGCCAGCTCACCAGCTCAGGATACTGAAGCTTTCTTT
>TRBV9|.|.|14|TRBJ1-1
CASSVVPENTEAFF
TGTGCCAGCAGCGTAGTACCCGAGAACACTGAAGCTTTCTTT
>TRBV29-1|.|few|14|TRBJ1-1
CSVKGIGGDTEAFF
TGCAGCGTCAAAGGGATCGGGGGGGACACTGAAGCTTTCTTT
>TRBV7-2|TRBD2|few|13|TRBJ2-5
CASSFSGGQTQYF
TGTGCCAGCAGCTTCAGCGGGGGGCAGACCCAGTACTTC
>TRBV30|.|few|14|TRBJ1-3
CAWSTGSNGNTIYF
TGTGCCTGGAGTACCGGGAGTAATGGAAACACCATATATTTT
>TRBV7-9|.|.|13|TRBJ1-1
CASSLEAGRSAFF
TGTGCCAGCAGCTTAGAGGCAGGGCGATCGGCTTTCTTT
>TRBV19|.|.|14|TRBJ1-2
CASSSRGQVYGYTF
TGTGCCAGTAGTAGCCGGGGGCAAGTCTATGGCTACACCTTC
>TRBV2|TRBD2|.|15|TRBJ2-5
CASSSGLAGRETQYF
TGTGCCAGCAGTTCTGGACTAGCGGGGAGGGAGACCCAGTACTTC
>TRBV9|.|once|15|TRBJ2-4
CASSSPAADGDIQYF
TGTGCCAGCAGCTCCCCAGCCGCGGATGGTGACATTCAGTACTTC
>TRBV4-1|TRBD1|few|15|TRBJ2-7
CASSPPGQGMDEQYF
TGCGCCAGCAGCCCTCCAGGACAGGGGATGGACGAGCAGTACTTC
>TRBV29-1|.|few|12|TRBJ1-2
CSVGTANYGYTF
TGCAGCGTGGGGACGGCGAACTATGGCTACACCTTC
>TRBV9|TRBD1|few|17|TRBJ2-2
CASSGTGQGAGDGELFF
TGTGCCAGCAGCGGCACGGGACAGGGGGCCGGGGACGGGGAGCTGTTTTTT
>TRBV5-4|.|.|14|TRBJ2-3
CASSLVGATDTQYF
TGTGCCAGCAGCTTGGTGGGGGCAACAGATACGCAGTATTTT
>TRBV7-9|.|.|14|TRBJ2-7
CASSLDAASYEQYF
TGTGCCAGCAGCTTAGATGCGGCTAGTTACGAGCAGTACTTC
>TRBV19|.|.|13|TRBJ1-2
CASSILTRDGYTF
TGTGCCAGTAGTATTTTGACCAGGGATGGCTACACCTTC
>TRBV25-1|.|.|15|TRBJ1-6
CASSDPGGNNSPLHF
TGTGCCAGCAGTGACCCGGGGGGCAATAATTCACCCCTCCACTTT